Sequencing of this T cell receptor (beta chain) was carried out in a study of glioma-infiltrating T cells after dendritic cell vaccination listed by TCRdb under 2016. Context from the whole study: The cohort comprised roughly 15 glioblastoma patients from Phase I and II dendritic cell vaccination trials, 9 newly diagnosed and 6 with recurrent disease. To make the vaccine, monocyte-derived dendritic cells were cultured for approximately 7 days with IL-4 and GM-CSF and then pulsed overnight with autologous tumor lysate. Three intradermal dendritic cell vaccine injections were administered to patients at biweekly intervals in the arm below the axilla. Between the early 2000s and the early 2010s, the patients were given dendritic cell vaccination pulsed with autologous tumor lysate. Deep sequencing of TCR beta CDR3 regions was used to quantify tumor-infiltrating lymphocyte content and compare tumor and blood repertoires in dendritic cell-vaccinated glioblastoma patients. Survival after dendritic cell vaccination was correlated with TCR sequencing metrics, such as TIL content and the overlap between tumor and blood repertoires. Broad study findings and their caveats: The three-group TCR overlap response model was described as speculative and requiring prospective validation. Longer time to progression and overall survival after dendritic cell vaccination were predicted by higher estimated pretreatment TIL content. TCR clonality showed no direct relationship with survival, which suggests that a diverse polyclonal response may matter. The cohort was small and heterogeneous, and full blood and tumor sets were available for few patients, with initial-recurrent tumor pairs available for even fewer patients.

The immunoSEQ assay amplified TCRB CDR3 regions from around 2.1 micrograms of genomic DNA, or from all available DNA when less than that amount was available. For multiplex PCR, 60 forward primers for TCR V beta segments and 13 reverse primers for J beta segments were used. To estimate the number of reads per starting template, synthetic control templates were added to each sample at limiting dilution. Sequencing produced 87 bp reads on the Illumina HiSeq System. The paper's processing steps were these. PCR and sequencing errors were removed by merging closely related sequences with a nearest neighbor algorithm. TCR overlap was defined as the percentage of unique tumor TCR beta sequences that were also present in the same patient's peripheral blood. TCRdb re-hosts the immuneACCESS table, in-frame sequences only. Its copies lack some clones; in the studies checked, an unresolved V gene accounts for under half of them, and the cause for the rest is not known. V and J calls and clone size are given by that table; D and trimming were obtained from the DNA. The sample table holds around 96,000 clones, of which approximately 80% were seen once. The ten top clones hold approximately 6% of the sample.

For this clone: Its recognized antigen is unknown. The record has no base qualities; no much larger clone is one base away.

Selection of patients required sufficient residual fresh-frozen tumor tissue and over two years of available survival data. None of the glioblastoma patients carried an isocitrate dehydrogenase mutation, although molecular status otherwise varied. PBMC were collected before vaccination, two weeks after the third vaccination, and at tumor progression when it occurred. The Qiagen DNeasy Blood extraction Kit was used for extraction of genomic DNA. V loses 6 bases at its end and J loses 3 bases; junction bases beyond the gene matches: 8. The germline V gene yields MDHEN for CDR1 and SYDVKM for CDR2. The CDR3 spans 15 residues, from the cysteine through the phenylalanine. Only CDR3 DNA remains: 45 bases, in frame from the first base.

The chain employs TRBV28 and TRBJ2-7; 10 of the junction bases match TRBD2. This specimen was blood, taken before dendritic cell vaccination. The receptor was derived from a human donor with glioblastoma. The CDR3 in this case is CASRPSLAGVYEQYF. The nucleotide sequence reads TGTGCCAGCAGACCGAGTCTAGCGGGAGTCTACGAGCAGTACTTC.